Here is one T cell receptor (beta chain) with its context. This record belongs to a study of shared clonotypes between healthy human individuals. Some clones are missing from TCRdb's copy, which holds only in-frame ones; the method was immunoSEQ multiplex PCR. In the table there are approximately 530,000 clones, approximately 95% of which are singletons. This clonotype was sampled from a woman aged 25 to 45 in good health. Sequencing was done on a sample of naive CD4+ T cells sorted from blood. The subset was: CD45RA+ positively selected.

The CDR3 loop is CASSQDNSGRYNEQFF. The DNA of the CDR3 is TGCGCCAGCAGCCAAGATAATAGCGGGCGGTACAATGAGCAGTTCTTC. The chain couples TRBV4-1 to TRBJ2-1; TRBD2 agrees at 7 bases. CDR1 is MGHRA and CDR2 is YSYEKL in the germline V gene. After removal of 0 bases from V and 4 bases from J, the junction contained 6 bases not matched to a gene. This CDR3 has 16 amino acids.